The T cell receptor (beta chain) described here comes from a study of B cell selection in AIRE deficiency. As processed by the authors: Conventional T cell pools: some 110,000 distinct patient, around 1.5x10^5 donor TCRbeta sequences. Repertoires were generated with immunoSEQ multiplex PCR, while TCRdb's copy carries only in-frame clones and drops some. V, J and clone size are those of that table, while D and trimming were read from the DNA. The sample carries roughly 24,000 clones, approximately 96% recorded once. Conventional CD4 T cells were sorted as CD4+CD127+ cells. The trim removed 2 bases at V and 1 base at J, leaving 4 bases unmatched. This CDR3 region has 14 residues. Germline V gene data show CDR1 as GTSNPN and CDR2 as SVGIG (reference sequence).

What was sequenced was CD4+CD127+ conventional T cells sorted from PBMCs. This sequence originates from a human donor in good health. The V and J genes are TRBV30 and TRBJ2-5; 7 bases line up with TRBD2. CDR3 sequence (DNA): TGTGCCTGGAGTACCTCGGGGGGCCAAGAGACCCAGTACTTC. Protein: CAWSTSGGQETQYF.